This T cell receptor (beta chain) was documented in a study of blood T cell repertoires in COVID-19. Study overall: Specimens from acute and convalescent COVID-19 originated in the United States, Italy and Spain. From T cells, B-cell-depleted T cells, or PBMCs came the material, which was cDNA or gDNA.

Between the trimmed V and J ends, which lost 11 bases and 5 bases, there was a span of 18 bases. CDR1 is MNHEY and CDR2 is SVGAGI in the germline V gene. This CDR3 is 14 amino acids long. Authors' processing steps: How many nucleated cells were present was estimated from reference gene primer amplification. Repertoires were generated with immunoSEQ multiplex PCR, while TCRdb's copy carries only in-frame clones and drops some. The V and J calls and clone size are taken from that table; D and trimming were inferred from the DNA. The data hold 40,000 to 50,000 clones, with 70% to 90% observed a single time.

This clonotype was obtained from a man in his sixties or seventies with acute or convalescent COVID-19. Sequencing used peripheral blood. V and J are TRBV6-5 and TRBJ2-2; maybe TRBD1 (8 bases). CDR3 in amino acids: CAGGVQGATGELFF. The DNA for the CDR3 is TGTGCCGGGGGGGTCCAGGGGGCAACCGGGGAGCTGTTTTTT.